These T cell receptor beta chains were read from a single sample in a study of blood T cell repertoires in COVID-19. The repertoire was sequenced with immunoSEQ multiplex PCR; TCRdb's copy has only in-frame clones and lacks some. The data hold around 470,000 clones, with 85% to 90% observed a single time. Sequenced material: peripheral blood. These receptors were obtained from a man in his late teens or twenties with COVID-19, enrolled during active disease. Both conserved end residues are part of each CDR3. The D gene is left open where the match is weak. Clone size is given for some rows only: seen once, a few or many times, or a class if the clone is expanded.

d_gene,v_gene,j_gene,abundance,CDR3aa,CDR3nt
-,TRBV12-2,TRBJ1-1,-,CASRLGPTGRFTEAFF,TGTGCAAGTCGCTTAGGCCCGACAGGGAGGTTCACTGAAGCTTTCTTT
TRBD1,TRBV7-2,TRBJ1-2,-,CASSLTPGQLYGYTF,TGTGCCAGCAGCCTTACCCCGGGACAGCTCTATGGCTACACCTTC
TRBD1,TRBV2,TRBJ2-7,-,CASTLGGDPYEQYF,TGTGCCAGCACTCTAGGGGGCGATCCCTACGAGCAGTACTTC
TRBD2,TRBV11-3,TRBJ2-7,once,CASSSGLAGREQYF,TGTGCCAGCAGCTCCGGACTAGCGGGACGCGAGCAGTACTTC
-,TRBV19,TRBJ1-2,once,CASSIRGGLNYGYTF,TGTGCCAGTAGTATAAGGGGAGGGCTTAACTATGGCTACACCTTC
TRBD1,TRBV5-5,TRBJ1-2,-,CASSPDRGRGGGYTF,TGTGCCAGCAGCCCTGACAGGGGGCGAGGGGGAGGCTACACCTTC
-,TRBV19,TRBJ2-6,-,CASSTRQLGGANVLTF,TGTGCCAGTAGTACCCGACAGCTAGGAGGGGCCAACGTCCTGACTTTC
TRBD1,TRBV5-4,TRBJ1-1,-,CASSPGGQGGTEAFF,TGTGCCAGCAGCCCAGGGGGACAGGGGGGCACTGAAGCTTTCTTT
TRBD2,TRBV5-1,TRBJ2-3,-,CASSLSGRNTDTQYF,TGCGCCAGCAGCTTGAGCGGGAGGAACACAGATACGCAGTATTTT
-,TRBV7-9,TRBJ2-7,-,CASSQTRLQDEQYF,TGTGCCAGCAGCCAGACCCGCTTACAGGACGAGCAGTACTTC
-,TRBV19,TRBJ2-1,once,CASLHNSYNEQFF,TGTGCCAGTTTACACAACTCCTACAATGAGCAGTTCTTC